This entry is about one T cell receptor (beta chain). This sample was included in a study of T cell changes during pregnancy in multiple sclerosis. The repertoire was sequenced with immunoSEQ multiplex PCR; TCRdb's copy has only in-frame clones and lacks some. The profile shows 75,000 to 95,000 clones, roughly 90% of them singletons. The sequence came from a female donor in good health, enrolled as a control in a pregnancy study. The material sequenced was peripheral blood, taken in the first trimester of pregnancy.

In DNA form, the CDR3 reads TGTGCCAGCAGTGAATTCGTTCTCCCGCAAACAGGAGCAGGCTACACCTTC. Amino acids: CASSEFVLPQTGAGYTF. The chain recombines TRBV6-1 with TRBJ1-2; maybe TRBD1 (5 bases). Trimming left V 2 bases short and J 8 bases short, with 24 bases between. The germline V gene has CDR1 MNHNS and CDR2 SASEGT. The CDR3 is 17 residues long.